The next 13 T cell receptor beta chains were all read from a single sample in a study of CD8+ T cells in alopecia areata. RNA was isolated and reverse transcribed to cDNA, the sequencing template. The data were produced by immunoSEQ multiplex PCR, yet TCRdb's version contains in-frame clones alone and is incomplete. The sample lists 120,000 to 150,000 clones, about 85% occurring once. Treatment: oral pan-JAK inhibitor, 5-10 mg twice daily. The sample in question was CD8+ T cells sorted from blood, obtained at week 4, from a patient treated with tofacitinib. The origin of the receptors is a human donor with alopecia areata.

The chain has TRBV7-9 and TRBJ2-5; TRBD2 matches 7 bases. The J call is uncertain, as TRBJ2-7 better fits the DNA end. CDR3 length: 16 residues. The V gene's germline CDR1 is SEHNR and CDR2 FQNEAQ (reference sequence). The CDR3 nucleotides read TGTGCCAGCAGCTTAGGGTATCGCGGGAGCTCCTACGAGCAGTACTTC. Translated, it gives CASSLGYRGSSYEQYF.

The V call is TRBV5-1, the J call TRBJ2-1; D possibly corresponds to TRBD1 (6 bases). The CDR3 contains 14 residues. The germline V and J ends were trimmed by 1 base and 8 bases, with 13 bases remaining between them. The germline V gene encodes CDR1 SGHRS and CDR2 YFSETQ. The CDR3 spells CASSLILGGDEQFF. The CDR3 DNA reads as TGCGCCAGCAGCTTGATTTTAGGGGGAGATGAGCAGTTCTTC.

The chain carries TRBV6-6 and TRBJ2-1; D is undetermined. V was pared by 6 bases and J by 5 bases, with 11 bases between. This CDR3 is 13 amino acids long. CDR1 and CDR2 from the germline V gene are MNHNY and SVGAGI (reference sequence). Written as DNA, the CDR3 is TGTGCCAGCAGCCGAAAACCAAACAATGAGCAGTTCTTC. It yields the protein CASSRKPNNEQFF.

The chain uses TRBV6-5 and TRBJ2-5, with D hard to call. The CDR3 runs 12 residues. The V end lost 4 bases, the J end lost 9 bases, and 12 bases lay between the germline ends. The germline V gene encodes CDR1 MNHEY and CDR2 SVGAGI. The CDR3 is CASSSPLLPQYF. The CDR3 nucleotides read TGTGCCAGCAGTTCGCCGCTATTACCCCAGTACTTC.

The V gene is TRBV10-3, the J gene TRBJ2-5; D gene unclear. The J call may be wrong; the DNA end is better matched by TRBJ2-7. CDR1 is ENHRY, CDR2 SYGVKD, per germline. The CDR3 has 14 amino acids. The CDR3 region is CAISEPHPSYEQYF. For the CDR3, the DNA is TGTGCCATCAGTGAACCGCACCCATCCTACGAGCAGTACTTC.

In its sample, this clone was seen once. The chain has TRBV9 and TRBJ1-5, with D maybe TRBD1 (5 bases). CDR1 and CDR2 from the germline V gene are SGDLS and YYNGEE. Trimming took 0 bases from V and 0 from J, leaving 7 bases between them. The length of the CDR3 is 15 residues. In nucleotides, the CDR3 is TGTGCCAGCAGCGTAGGAGGGGTTAGCAATCAGCCCCAGCATTTT. Its protein product is CASSVGGVSNQPQHF.

The chain combines TRBV27 with TRBJ2-1, with TRBD1 as a possible D gene (5 bases). Germline V gene sequence: CDR1 MNHEY, CDR2 SMNVEV (reference sequence). CDR3 size: 13 residues. The V end was cut by 8 bases, the J end by 8 bases, with 16 bases between. The CDR3 loop is CASRWGRVHEQFF. The CDR3 DNA is TGTGCCAGCCGCTGGGGCAGGGTCCATGAGCAGTTCTTC.

J is TRBJ2-1 and V is TRBV4-2, with D perhaps assigned TRBD1 or TRBD2 (5 bases each). Deletions cut 1 base from V and 2 bases from J, with 9 bases between. The CDR3 extends over 15 amino acids. Germline CDR1 LGHNA, CDR2 YNFKEQ. The CDR3 bases are TGTGCCAGCAGCCAAGTCCAGGGACCCTACAATGAGCAGTTCTTC. Protein: CASSQVQGPYNEQFF.

V is TRBV29-1 and J is TRBJ1-1, with TRBD1 as a possible D gene (6 bases). Trimming left V 3 bases short and J 8 bases short, with 19 bases between. The CDR3 sequence is 14 residues long. In germline, CDR1 is SQVTM, CDR2 ANQGSEA. CDR3 amino acids: CSVEILALGAEAFF. In DNA, the CDR3 is TGCAGCGTTGAGATCCTAGCCTTGGGGGCAGAAGCTTTCTTT.

The chain uses TRBV25-1 and TRBJ2-3, with 8 bases fitting TRBD1. This CDR3 has 13 residues. Germline loops: CDR1 MGHDK, CDR2 SYGVNS. Trimming took 7 bases from V and 5 from J; bases not matched to a gene: 5. CDR3 in DNA: TGTGCCAGCAAGGACAGGGTAGGAGATACGCAGTATTTT. As protein: CASKDRVGDTQYF.

V usage is TRBV6-5 and J usage is TRBJ2-1; unclear D gene. Germline V gives CDR1 MNHEY, CDR2 SVGAGI. V lost 2 bases and J lost 0, with 11 bases in between. The CDR3 loop spans 16 amino acids. Here the CDR3 DNA reads TGTGCCAGCAGTTACGAAGGAGTGGGCTCCTACAATGAGCAGTTCTTC. It is translated as CASSYEGVGSYNEQFF.

CDR3: CASSLANRAPGTLYGYTF. In DNA form, the CDR3 reads TGTGCCAGCAGCTTAGCTAACAGGGCTCCAGGGACCCTCTATGGCTACACCTTC. This chain links TRBV7-9 with TRBJ1-2; perhaps TRBD1 as D (6 bases). V lost 0 bases, J lost 4 bases, and 21 bases lay in between. Germline lookup yields CDR1 SEHNR and CDR2 FQNEAQ (reference sequence). The CDR3 sequence is 18 residues long.

This chain connects TRBV29-1 to TRBJ2-1, with D tentatively TRBD1 or TRBD2 (5 bases each). Trimming removed 4 bases from V and 2 bases from J, with 12 bases in between. The CDR3 sequence is 14 residues long. Germline CDR1 is SQVTM and CDR2 is ANQGSEA. The CDR3 nucleotides are TGCAGCGTTGCTCCGGGACGGGCCTACAATGAGCAGTTCTTC. Translated, it gives CSVAPGRAYNEQFF.